The clone carrying this T cell receptor beta chain was detected once. Its matching antigen is unknown. The sample is drawn from a study of shared clonotypes between healthy human individuals. As for the study in general: The cohort comprised a couple of women and a few men. Their ages spanned 18 to 49 years.

General study points: Deeper or shallower sequencing was expected to change how clonotypes are shared among donors.

Germline V gene lookup returns CDR1 SGHDT and CDR2 YYEEEE. The CDR3 totals 13 residues. V was pared by 3 bases and J by 6 bases, with 2 bases of the junction left unmatched. Deep-level assay runs were performed. Sequencing used immunoSEQ multiplex PCR; TCRdb keeps in-frame clones, though not all of them. The table shows about 480,000 clones, with about 79% occurring only once. Sequenced: PBMCs. The chain couples TRBV5-6 to TRBJ2-4; TRBD1 matches at 8 bases. The clonotype was recovered from a woman in her thirties or forties in good health. Some clones in this sample may be carry-over from other donors' samples. CDR3 loop: CASSYGQGNIQYF. Here the CDR3 DNA reads TGTGCCAGCAGCTACGGACAGGGAAACATTCAGTACTTC.